These 5 T cell receptor beta chains share one sample of origin, sequenced in a study of blood T cells in healthy people across ages. Primers used in a second PCR of about 6 to 11 cycles were a sample-barcoded 5' primer and a J-beta primer mix. In TCRdb, the 5' RACE reads were re-called with MiXCR into one record per CDR3 protein. The top ten hold more than 20% of the sample, which has 1.8 million or so distinct CDR3 sequences, around 40% seen once. The sequenced sample was blood. The receptors were gathered from a human donor in good health.

A few counts support this clonotype. V usage is TRBV9 and J usage is TRBJ2-3; 10 bases align to TRBD2. CDR1 is SGDLS, CDR2 YYNGEE, per germline. V lost 4 bases and J lost 7; bases outside the gene matches: 12. This CDR3 is 16 amino acids long. CDR3 sequence: CASSTAGASGGNTQYF. CDR3 coding DNA: TGTGCCAGCAGCACCGCAGGGGCTAGCGGGGGTAATACGCAGTATTTT. The entire variable domain, with the rest obtained from reference TRBV9 and TRBJ2-3, is as follows: DSGVTQTPKHLITATGQRVTLRCSPRSGDLSVYWYQQSLDQGLQFLIQYYNGEERAKGNILERFSAQQFPDLHSELNLSSLELGDSALYFCASSTAGASGGNTQYFGPGTRLTVL.

The rearrangement joins TRBV5-1 to TRBJ2-1; 7 positions agree with TRBD2. The germline V gene encodes CDR1 SGHRS and CDR2 YFSETQ. The length of the CDR3 is 15 residues. J gave up 0 bases and V 4 bases, and 4 bases lay outside the gene matches. This CDR3 is CASSAGESSYNEQFF. DNA for the CDR3: TGCGCCAGCAGCGCGGGGGAGAGCTCCTACAATGAGCAGTTCTTC.

This chain uses TRBV19 with TRBJ2-1; D unclear. This CDR3 has 16 amino acids. Germline CDR1 LNHDA, CDR2 SQIVND (reference sequence). V dropped 2 bases and J dropped 3 bases, with 14 bases sitting between them. In nucleotides, the CDR3 is TGTGCCAGTAGTATAAGGTTCAGGTCCTACTACAATGAGCAGTTCTTC. Protein: CASSIRFRSYYNEQFF. Complete variable domain (other parts from reference TRBV19 and TRBJ2-1): DGGITQSPKYLFRKEGQNVTLSCEQNLNHDAMYWYRQDPGQGLRLIYYSQIVNDFQKGDIAEGYSVSREKKESFPLTVTSAQKNPTAFYLCASSIRFRSYYNEQFFGPGTRLTVL.

The V gene is TRBV5-1, the J gene TRBJ2-1; D is possibly TRBD1 (7 bases). The CDR3 spans 14 residues. V lost 4 bases and J lost 8, with 16 bases in between. CDR1 is SGHRS, CDR2 YFSETQ, per germline. The CDR3 DNA reads as TGCGCCAGCAGCAACGGAGGGCAGGGGGATGAGCAGTTCTTC. Translating it yields CASSNGGQGDEQFF.

This sequence joins TRBV10-3 and TRBJ2-5; 7 bases are a match to TRBD2. The CDR3 runs to 14 residues. J lost 1 base, V lost 6 bases, and 5 bases had no gene match. Germline CDR1 ENHRY, CDR2 SYGVKD. The CDR3 spells CAISPGLTQETQYF. In DNA form, the CDR3 reads TGTGCCATCAGCCCGGGACTAACCCAAGAGACCCAGTACTTC.